What follows describes a single T cell receptor beta chain. No antigen is known for it. No base quality information exists; no much larger clone differs at one position. Patients with autoimmune disease history or receiving systemic immunosuppression were excluded from the trial. In every dose cohort, peripheral blood was drawn for TCR sequencing at baseline, cycle 4 day 1, and cycle 7 day 1. Samples came from an open-label, multicenter, first-in-human phase I dose-escalation trial of ivuxolimab. Adults with locally advanced or metastatic head and neck squamous cell, hepatocellular, melanoma or renal cell carcinoma were enrolled in the trial. Before TCR sequencing, CD4+ T cells and CD8+ T cells from peripheral blood were sorted into separate populations. These data are taken from a study of OX40 agonist ivuxolimab in advanced cancers. A note on the overall study: The costimulatory receptor OX40 (CD134) was targeted by ivuxolimab, a fully human IgG2 agonistic monoclonal antibody. Intravenous ivuxolimab was administered to patients every 2 weeks at six dose levels: 0.01, 0.1, 0.3, 1.5, 3 and 10 mg/kg. Of the roughly 50 dose-escalation patients, hepatocellular carcinoma was present in about 20, melanoma in approximately 15, renal cell carcinoma in 9 and head and neck cancer in 9. The dose-escalation cohort was over 70% male with a mean age of about 60 years, ranging from roughly 20 to 85. Prior anti-PD-1, anti-PD-L1 or anti-CTLA-4 therapy was permitted, and less than 45% of dose-escalation patients had received checkpoint inhibitors. Partial responses occurred in three dose-escalation patients: two with cutaneous melanoma and one with hepatocellular carcinoma. The purpose of peripheral TCRbeta sequencing was to test whether ivuxolimab changed TCR sequence diversity and led to clonal T-cell expansion. The paper covers the monotherapy dose-escalation part of the phase I ivuxolimab trial, which included N of about 50 patients.

To sequence the TCRbeta CDR3 region, genomic DNA was isolated from the sorted cells. The immunoSEQ Assay was used for sequencing of TCRbeta CDR3 regions. TCRdb provides this immuneACCESS table in a form limited to in-frame rearrangements. Some clones are lacking; in checked studies, under half of them reflect an unresolved V gene, and why the rest are absent is not known. The sample contains 65,000 to 80,000 clones, 90% to 95% of them found a single time. The ten largest clonotypes hold around 0.33% of the sample. Results the study describes overall, beyond this receptor: In the 0.1-3.0 mg/kg groups, partial responders were among the patients with the lowest normalized peripheral clonal expansion, particularly in CD8+ T cells. The antigen specificity of the peripheral T cells that underwent clonal expansion was not determined. Low levels of normalized T-cell clonal expansion were also seen in some nonresponding patients. On average, CD8+ T cells showed more expanded clones than CD4+ T cells after ivuxolimab. Clonal expansion of both CD4+ and CD8+ blood T cells was observed from baseline to week 6 at doses 0.1 to 3.0 mg/kg.

V is cut back by 3 bases and J by 5 bases, with 4 bases in the junction unmatched. CDR1 and CDR2, per the germline V gene (reference sequence), are SGHNT and YYREEE. The CDR3 goes from the cysteine to the phenylalanine over 13 residues. CDR3 DNA is the only sequence kept; it has 39 bases, read in frame from the first base. The chain was built from TRBV5-4 and TRBJ1-2; 7 bases in between match TRBD1. The receptor was derived from an adult with an advanced solid tumor such as melanoma, head and neck, liver or kidney cancer. The input for sequencing was CD4+ or CD8+ T cells sorted from blood, taken in a trial of the OX40 agonist ivuxolimab. The DNA sequence is as follows: TGTGCCAGCAGCTCCCCAGGGGGATATGGCTACACCTTC. The resulting protein is CASSSPGGYGYTF.